This TCR beta chain emerged from a study of shared clonotypes between healthy human individuals. Whole-study results and caveats: Generation probabilities of non-shared clonotypes were lower (relative to those shared by all four donors). Though the depth was large, rarefaction showed that sorted-subset sequencing was incomplete.

Of note for this clone: What it recognizes is unknown.

Into CD45RA+ naive and CD45RA-negative memory subsets, the CD4+ cells were split. Trimming pared 1 base from V and 7 bases from J, leaving 4 bases between. The CDR3 sequence is 12 residues long. Looked up from germline, CDR1 is MNHEY and CDR2 is SMNVEV (reference sequence). Over several immunoSEQ plates, each subset's genomic DNA was distributed in even portions. Repertoires were generated with immunoSEQ multiplex PCR, while TCRdb's copy carries only in-frame clones and drops some. The sample lists roughly 2.5 million clones, approximately 90% occurring once. The sample consisted of naive CD4+ T cells sorted from blood. Subset denoted: CD45RA+ positively selected. The clonotype originates from a man younger than 30 in good health. This sequence joins TRBV27 and TRBJ2-2; D is unresolved. As DNA, the CDR3 is TGTGCCAGCAGTTTATTGGGCGGGGAGCTGTTTTTT. Translating it yields CASSLLGGELFF.